This is a list of T cell receptor beta chains from one sample in a study of control samples from healthy donors and cancer patients. The assay was immunoSEQ multiplex PCR, and TCRdb's table has in-frame clones only and misses some. This sample has about 95,000 clones, with just under 85% found just once. The sample consisted of blood. All receptors derive from a man younger than 45 in good health. Each CDR3 is given with its conserved first and last residue. The D gene is left open where the match is weak. Size values are once, few and many counts, or a class for expanded clones, and some rows have none.

d_gene: TRBD2; v_gene: TRBV6-1; j_gene: TRBJ2-3; abundance: -; CDR3nt: TGTGCCAGCAGCACTAGCGGGGGGGCGGGGAATACGCAGTATTTT; CDR3aa: CASSTSGGAGNTQYF
d_gene: -; v_gene: TRBV5-1; j_gene: TRBJ1-4; abundance: once; CDR3nt: TGCGCCAGCAGCTTGGCAGCGAGGACCGGGAATGAAAAACTGTTTTTT; CDR3aa: CASSLAARTGNEKLFF
d_gene: -; v_gene: TRBV2; j_gene: TRBJ2-3; abundance: -; CDR3nt: TGTGCCAGCAGTCCCGCATTCCCCACAGATACGCAGTATTTT; CDR3aa: CASSPAFPTDTQYF
d_gene: TRBD1; v_gene: TRBV19; j_gene: TRBJ1-2; abundance: -; CDR3nt: TGTGCCAGTAGTAAAAGGACAGGGTTGATTGGCTACACCTTC; CDR3aa: CASSKRTGLIGYTF
d_gene: -; v_gene: TRBV25-1; j_gene: TRBJ1-1; abundance: -; CDR3nt: TGTGCCAGCAGCTATTCAGGGTACTCGGCTTTCTTT; CDR3aa: CASSYSGYSAFF
d_gene: -; v_gene: TRBV6-5; j_gene: TRBJ1-5; abundance: -; CDR3nt: TGTGCCAGCAGCCCAGGGGACTATAGCAATCAGCCCCAGCATTTT; CDR3aa: CASSPGDYSNQPQHF
d_gene: TRBD1; v_gene: TRBV6-5; j_gene: TRBJ1-4; abundance: -; CDR3nt: TGTGCCAGCAGCCCCGACAGGGGGCGCAGGGAAAAACTGTTTTTT; CDR3aa: CASSPDRGRREKLFF
d_gene: -; v_gene: TRBV27; j_gene: TRBJ1-2; abundance: -; CDR3nt: TGTGCCAGCAGTCCCATTACAGCACCCTATGGCTACACCTTC; CDR3aa: CASSPITAPYGYTF
d_gene: -; v_gene: TRBV30; j_gene: TRBJ1-2; abundance: -; CDR3nt: TGTGCCTGGACCAACTCTTATGGCTACACCTTC; CDR3aa: CAWTNSYGYTF
d_gene: TRBD1; v_gene: TRBV7-9; j_gene: TRBJ2-1; abundance: -; CDR3nt: TGTGCCAGCAGCCACCGACAGGGCCATGAGCAGTTCTTC; CDR3aa: CASSHRQGHEQFF
d_gene: -; v_gene: TRBV7-9; j_gene: TRBJ2-1; abundance: -; CDR3nt: TGTGCCAGCAGCTTCGGGACAAGGGGGAATGAGCAGTTCTTC; CDR3aa: CASSFGTRGNEQFF
d_gene: TRBD1; v_gene: TRBV10-3; j_gene: TRBJ1-2; abundance: few; CDR3nt: TGTGCCATCAGTGAGATGACAGGGGCTAACTATGGCTACACCTTC; CDR3aa: CAISEMTGANYGYTF
d_gene: TRBD1; v_gene: TRBV18; j_gene: TRBJ1-2; abundance: -; CDR3nt: TGTGCCAGCTCACTTTATGCAGGGGGCGCTAACTATGGCTACACCTTC; CDR3aa: CASSLYAGGANYGYTF
d_gene: TRBD1; v_gene: TRBV4-1; j_gene: TRBJ1-1; abundance: -; CDR3nt: TGCGCCAGCAGCCAGACGGACAGGGTGAACACTGAAGCTTTCTTT; CDR3aa: CASSQTDRVNTEAFF
d_gene: TRBD1; v_gene: TRBV3-1/TRBV3-2; j_gene: TRBJ1-2; abundance: once; CDR3nt: TGTGCCAGCAGTCAAAGGACAGGGTACTATGGCTACACCTTC; CDR3aa: CASSQRTGYYGYTF
d_gene: TRBD1; v_gene: TRBV19; j_gene: TRBJ1-4; abundance: -; CDR3nt: TGTGCCAGTAGTATAGATTCGCCGACAGGGGAGGGTGAAAAACTGTTTTTT; CDR3aa: CASSIDSPTGEGEKLFF
d_gene: -; v_gene: TRBV30; j_gene: TRBJ2-5; abundance: -; CDR3nt: TGTGCCTGGAGTGTACGAGGGGCAATGCAGAAGACCCAGTACTTC; CDR3aa: CAWSVRGAMQKTQYF
d_gene: -; v_gene: TRBV5-4; j_gene: TRBJ2-1; abundance: -; CDR3nt: TGTGCCAGCAGTGGAGGGGGGGGGAGCTCCTACAATGAGCAGTTCTTC; CDR3aa: CASSGGGGSSYNEQFF
d_gene: TRBD1; v_gene: TRBV28; j_gene: TRBJ1-4; abundance: -; CDR3nt: TGTGCCAGCAGTTTCGGGGACAGCCGAGGGGATGAAAAACTGTTTTTT; CDR3aa: CASSFGDSRGDEKLFF
d_gene: TRBD2; v_gene: TRBV9; j_gene: TRBJ2-3; abundance: -; CDR3nt: TGTGCCAGCAGCGTCGACGGGGGGGCAGGAAATACGCAGTATTTT; CDR3aa: CASSVDGGAGNTQYF
d_gene: -; v_gene: TRBV24-1; j_gene: TRBJ2-5; abundance: -; CDR3nt: TGTGCCACCAGTGATTCCCGGGGTCGGGATGAGACCCAGTACTTC; CDR3aa: CATSDSRGRDETQYF
d_gene: -; v_gene: TRBV7-7; j_gene: TRBJ2-4; abundance: -; CDR3nt: TGTGCCAGCAGTTTACCAGGGCTAGCCAAAAACATTCAGTACTTC; CDR3aa: CASSLPGLAKNIQYF
d_gene: -; v_gene: TRBV30; j_gene: TRBJ2-5; abundance: once; CDR3nt: TGTGCCTGGAATCTAGCAGAAGAGACCCAGTACTTC; CDR3aa: CAWNLAEETQYF
d_gene: -; v_gene: TRBV7-3; j_gene: TRBJ2-5; abundance: -; CDR3nt: TGTGCCAGCAGCCCCAATGGGTTGAGGGGGGAGACCCAGTACTTC; CDR3aa: CASSPNGLRGETQYF
d_gene: -; v_gene: TRBV6-5; j_gene: TRBJ2-1; abundance: once; CDR3nt: TGTGCCAGCAGTTACGGTCCGGGAATGAGGGATGAGCAGTTCTTC; CDR3aa: CASSYGPGMRDEQFF
d_gene: TRBD1; v_gene: TRBV12-3/TRBV12-4; j_gene: TRBJ1-2; abundance: -; CDR3nt: TGTGCCAGCAGTTTAACAGGGGCCTATGGCTACACCTTC; CDR3aa: CASSLTGAYGYTF